This is a list of T cell receptor beta chains from one sample in a study of early T cells in non-severe SARS-CoV-2 infection. TCRdb independently ran MiXCR on the 5' RACE reads; one entry per CDR3 protein. In the table there are approximately 70,000 distinct CDR3 sequences, approximately 12% of which are singletons. Sequencing was done on a sample of whole blood. These receptors all come from an adult who was a healthcare worker with PCR-confirmed SARS-CoV-2 infection or an uninfected control (not recorded which). Both conserved end residues are part of each CDR3. The D gene is left open where the match is weak. Expanded clones are given a class, and other clones once, few, many or no size at all.

d_gene	abundance	v_gene	j_gene	CDR3aa	CDR3nt
TRBD1	NA	TRBV12-3/TRBV12-4	TRBJ2-3	CASSSAGGFTDTQYF	TGTGCCAGCAGTTCCGCAGGGGGCTTCACAGATACGCAGTATTTT
NA	NA	TRBV29-1	TRBJ2-1	CSVRKGGFEFF	TGCAGCGTGCGCAAAGGCGGTTTTGAGTTCTTC
TRBD2	few	TRBV23-1	TRBJ2-1	CASKSCGRAYNEQFF	TGCGCCAGCAAATCTTGCGGGAGGGCCTACAATGAGCAGTTCTTC
NA	few	TRBV7-9	TRBJ2-5	CASSSQSIQETQYF	TGTGCCAGCAGCTCGCAGTCAATACAAGAGACCCAGTACTTC
NA	few	TRBV7-9	TRBJ1-3	CASSYSGYRNTIYF	TGTGCCAGCAGTTACTCAGGGTACCGAAACACCATATATTTT
NA	few	TRBV13	TRBJ1-2	CASTRQIYGYTF	TGTGCCAGCACCCGACAGATCTATGGCTACACCTTC
TRBD2	few	TRBV19	TRBJ2-7	CASSILAGGPGEQYF	TGTGCCAGTAGTATCCTAGCGGGAGGGCCGGGGGAGCAGTACTTC
NA	few	TRBV29-1	TRBJ2-6	CSVEEGFTASGANVLTF	TGCAGCGTTGAAGAGGGGTTCACCGCCTCTGGGGCCAACGTCCTGACTTTC
TRBD2	NA	TRBV11-1	TRBJ2-7	CASSLDRTSSYEQYF	TGTGCCAGCAGCTTAGATCGGACTAGTTCCTACGAGCAGTACTTC
TRBD2	NA	TRBV11-2	TRBJ2-2	CASSRGLAGNTGELFF	TGTGCCAGCAGCCGGGGACTAGCGGGAAACACCGGGGAGCTGTTTTTT
NA	many	TRBV29-1	TRBJ1-1	CSGWDRDFNTEAFF	TGCAGCGGGTGGGACCGAGATTTCAACACTGAAGCTTTCTTT
NA	few	TRBV24-1	TRBJ2-3	CATASHRRDTQYF	TGTGCCACCGCGAGCCATAGGAGAGATACGCAGTATTTT
TRBD1	few	TRBV15	TRBJ2-1	CATSRDGTAADEQFF	TGTGCCACCAGCAGAGATGGGACAGCCGCCGATGAGCAGTTCTTC
NA	many	TRBV6-6	TRBJ1-1	CASSQGPNTEAFF	TGTGCCAGCAGTCAAGGGCCGAACACTGAAGCTTTCTTT
NA	few	TRBV20-1	TRBJ1-5	CSARGSGSVSDQPQHF	TGCAGTGCTAGGGGTTCTGGTTCAGTATCAGATCAGCCCCAGCATTTT
NA	many	TRBV6-2/TRBV6-3	TRBJ2-3	CASSYLSGPNTDTQYF	TGTGCCAGCAGTTACCTGTCGGGACCTAACACAGATACGCAGTATTTT
NA	many	TRBV7-3	TRBJ2-3	CASSFGGPSDTQYF	TGTGCCAGCAGCTTCGGGGGGCCTTCAGATACGCAGTATTTT
NA	many	TRBV7-9	TRBJ2-5	CASSLQETQYF	TGTGCCAGCAGCTTACAAGAGACCCAGTACTTC
TRBD1	NA	TRBV29-1	TRBJ2-3	CSVTWTGAQYF	TGCAGCGTGACCTGGACAGGGGCGCAGTATTTT
NA	few	TRBV11-2	TRBJ2-1	CASSPLDGGSYNEQFF	TGTGCCAGCAGCCCCCTGGACGGAGGCTCCTACAATGAGCAGTTCTTC
NA	many	TRBV5-6	TRBJ1-4	CASSPVTNEKLFF	TGTGCCAGCAGCCCCGTCACTAATGAAAAACTGTTTTTT
TRBD1	NA	TRBV20-1	TRBJ2-7	CSARRQGIPYEQYF	TGCAGTGCGAGGAGACAGGGGATACCCTACGAGCAGTACTTC
NA	many	TRBV7-6	TRBJ2-6	CASSQGTTNVLTF	TGTGCCAGCAGCCAAGGAACGACCAACGTCCTGACTTTC
NA	NA	TRBV12-5	TRBJ1-4	CASGPTPQTTNEKLFF	TGTGCTAGTGGACCGACCCCCCAGACAACTAATGAAAAACTGTTTTTT
NA	many	TRBV7-9	TRBJ1-1	CASSLGQGKTEAFF	TGTGCCAGCAGCTTAGGCCAGGGAAAGACTGAAGCTTTCTTT
NA	many	TRBV15	TRBJ1-2	CATSREAAANYGYTF	TGTGCCACCAGCAGAGAGGCCGCCGCTAACTATGGCTACACCTTC
TRBD1	NA	TRBV29-1	TRBJ2-5	CSVRDRGPQETQYF	TGCAGCGTCCGGGACAGGGGGCCTCAAGAGACCCAGTACTTC
TRBD1	NA	TRBV29-1	TRBJ2-3	CSVAVGQGDTDTQYF	TGCAGCGTTGCTGTAGGACAGGGGGACACAGATACGCAGTATTTT
NA	NA	TRBV20-1	TRBJ2-7	CSARRDYEQYF	TGCAGTGCTAGACGCGATTACGAGCAGTACTTC
NA	NA	TRBV3-1	TRBJ1-4	CASSQFDEKLFF	TGTGCCAGCAGCCAATTTGATGAAAAACTGTTTTTT
NA	many	TRBV19	TRBJ2-3	CASSTQGGSTDTQYF	TGTGCCAGTAGTACCCAGGGGGGAAGCACAGATACGCAGTATTTT
NA	many	TRBV24-1	TRBJ1-2	CATSDYNYGYTF	TGTGCCACCAGTGATTACAACTATGGCTACACCTTC
NA	NA	TRBV12-3/TRBV12-4	TRBJ2-5	CASSFKGWGQETQYF	TGTGCCAGCAGTTTTAAGGGTTGGGGTCAAGAGACCCAGTACTTC
NA	many	TRBV3-1	TRBJ1-2	CASSQDRRYGYTF	TGTGCCAGCAGCCAAGATCGGCGTTATGGCTACACCTTC
TRBD1	few	TRBV20-1	TRBJ2-7	CSAERQGVAYEQYF	TGCAGTGCCGAAAGACAGGGGGTTGCCTACGAGCAGTACTTC
NA	many	TRBV6-2/TRBV6-3	TRBJ2-1	CASSPRGVVYNEQFF	TGTGCCAGCAGCCCCAGAGGGGTGGTCTACAATGAGCAGTTCTTC
NA	many	TRBV7-7	TRBJ2-1	CASSLAAGGINSIPHEQFF	TGTGCTAGCAGCTTAGCGGCCGGGGGAATCAATTCAATACCCCATGAGCAGTTCTTC
TRBD1	few	TRBV5-1	TRBJ2-5	CASSPSTGAETQYF	TGCGCCAGCAGCCCATCGACAGGGGCAGAGACCCAGTACTTC
NA	NA	TRBV24-1	TRBJ1-1	CATSDHTIMNTEAFF	TGTGCCACCAGTGATCATACGATCATGAACACTGAAGCTTTCTTT
NA	many	TRBV7-9	TRBJ2-4	CASSFGVGAKNIQYF	TGTGCCAGCAGCTTTGGGGTCGGAGCCAAAAACATTCAGTACTTC
NA	many	TRBV6-2/TRBV6-3	TRBJ2-1	CATTLDMGGPYNEQFF	TGTGCCACCACTCTTGATATGGGGGGACCATACAATGAGCAGTTCTTC
NA	many	TRBV18	TRBJ2-7	CASTIHPGSYEQYF	TGTGCCAGCACCATCCACCCCGGTTCCTACGAGCAGTACTTC
NA	many	TRBV27	TRBJ2-2	CASRRPRGELFF	TGTGCCAGCAGACGCCCCCGCGGGGAGCTGTTTTTT
TRBD1	few	TRBV11-2	TRBJ2-7	CASSLGPGQGYYEQYF	TGTGCCAGCAGCTTAGGACCGGGACAGGGGTATTACGAGCAGTACTTC
NA	many	TRBV7-9	TRBJ2-2	CASSLVGELFF	TGTGCCAGCAGCTTAGTCGGGGAGCTGTTTTTT
NA	many	TRBV11-2	TRBJ2-1	CASSSVRGTYNEQFF	TGTGCCAGCAGCTCCGTAAGGGGGACCTACAATGAGCAGTTCTTC
NA	few	TRBV18	TRBJ2-2	CASSPLQGKTGELFF	TGTGCCAGCTCACCACTTCAAGGGAAAACCGGGGAGCTGTTTTTT
NA	few	TRBV29-1	TRBJ1-5	CSVRDLNQPQHF	TGCAGCGTGAGGGACTTAAATCAGCCCCAGCATTTT
TRBD1	NA	TRBV18	TRBJ2-7	CASSRSSGQGADEQYF	TGTGCCAGCTCACGCTCTTCAGGACAGGGGGCGGACGAGCAGTACTTC
NA	few	TRBV9	TRBJ2-2	CASSVVSAASNTGELFF	TGTGCCAGCAGCGTAGTATCGGCAGCCTCGAACACCGGGGAGCTGTTTTTT
TRBD2	NA	TRBV9	TRBJ2-2	CASSPRGGVNTGELFF	TGTGCCAGCAGCCCCCGCGGGGGAGTTAACACCGGGGAGCTGTTTTTT
NA	NA	TRBV21-1	TRBJ2-5	CASSNGRRLYF	TGTGCCAGCAGCAATGGGCGGCGACTGTACTTC
NA	few	TRBV2	TRBJ2-4	CASQRGGLAKNIQYF	TGTGCCTCCCAGAGGGGGGGTCTAGCCAAAAACATTCAGTACTTC
NA	many	TRBV4-1	TRBJ2-1	CASSQRQVFRDEQFF	TGCGCCAGCAGCCAACGACAGGTGTTTAGGGATGAGCAGTTCTTC
NA	many	TRBV7-9	TRBJ2-1	CASSSRTGSSYNEQFF	TGTGCCAGCAGCTCGAGGACGGGGAGCTCCTACAATGAGCAGTTCTTC
TRBD2	many	TRBV18	TRBJ2-3	CASSPRTSGESTDTQYF	TGTGCCAGCTCACCTCGGACTAGCGGGGAAAGCACAGATACGCAGTATTTT
TRBD1	NA	TRBV13	TRBJ2-6	CASSFQGARANVLTF	TGTGCCAGCAGCTTTCAGGGGGCGAGGGCCAACGTCCTGACTTTC
NA	NA	TRBV4-1	TRBJ2-5	CASSQSSRYQETQYF	TGCGCCAGCAGCCAATCCTCTCGGTACCAAGAGACCCAGTACTTC
NA	many	TRBV7-9	TRBJ2-3	CASSLAIALPYTDTQYF	TGTGCCAGCAGCTTAGCGATCGCCCTACCCTACACGGATACGCAGTATTTT
NA	few	TRBV24-1	TRBJ2-5	CATSDPIPWGALETQYF	TGTGCCACCAGTGATCCGATCCCTTGGGGGGCGCTTGAGACCCAGTACTTC